Each of the 17 T cell receptor beta chains below was sequenced from the same sample in a study of cytomegalovirus exposure and HLA in healthy donors. The PCR contained 60 Vbeta and 13 Jbeta primers. This table comes from immunoSEQ multiplex PCR, and its TCRdb copy is limited to in-frame clones, with some not included. This sample has 100,000 or so clones; about 80% occur once, and the top ten carry about 4%. Sequenced sample: PBMCs. Receptor source: a man in his forties or fifties in good health and CMV-seronegative.

V is TRBV7-2 and J is TRBJ1-4; TRBD1 is a possible D gene (5 bases). This CDR3 is built from 12 residues. V lost 1 base and J 8 bases, leaving 5 bases between the germline ends. Germline V gives CDR1 SGHTA, CDR2 FQGNSA. CDR3 amino acids: CASSLDREKLFF. As DNA, the CDR3 is TGTGCCAGCAGCTTAGACAGGGAAAAACTGTTTTTT.

This clone has only one observation. The germline gene is not matched at one end of the junction; a read error may be the cause. This chain uses TRBV7-9 with TRBJ2-2, with D tentatively TRBD1 (6 bases). In germline, CDR1 is SEHNR, CDR2 FQNEAQ (reference sequence). The CDR3 has 16 residues. This CDR3 is CSSSYFRGAGTGELFF. In DNA, the CDR3 is TGTTCCAGCAGCTATTTCAGGGGCGCGGGCACCGGGGAGCTGTTTTTT.

This clone has a single count. The chain uses TRBV19 and TRBJ2-7, with TRBD1 matching over 7 bases. This CDR3 region has 16 residues. Germline trimming cut 2 bases from V and 1 base from J; bases unmatched to any gene: 8. CDR1 LNHDA and CDR2 SQIVND come from the germline V gene (reference sequence). The CDR3 nucleotides are TGTGCCAGTAGTATACTGAGAGGACAGGCTTCCTACGAGCAGTACTTC. Translation gives CASSILRGQASYEQYF.

A single count supports this clone. The V and J genes are TRBV13 and TRBJ1-1; a possible D gene is TRBD1 (6 bases). This CDR3 is 18 amino acids long. Germline V gene lookup returns CDR1 PRHDT and CDR2 FYEKMQ (reference sequence). The V and J ends lost 4 bases and 0 bases respectively, with 21 bases between them. Written as DNA, the CDR3 is TGTGCCAGCAGCTCTCGGATCCGGGACACCGCCATGAACACTGAAGCTTTCTTT. It translates to CASSSRIRDTAMNTEAFF.

The DNA for the CDR3 is TGTGCCAGCGGAGGGACAGGGGTGTTAACTGAAGCTTTCTTT. The encoded protein is CASGGTGVLTEAFF. J is TRBJ1-1 and V is TRBV2; 10 bases align to TRBD1. The CDR3 has 14 residues. V shed 8 bases and J 5 bases; nucleotides not matched to a gene: 8. Germline V gives CDR1 SNHLY, CDR2 FYNNEI.

The chain links TRBV2 to TRBJ1-1, with 8 bases fitting TRBD1. CDR3 length: 15 amino acids. Trimming took 2 bases from V and 1 from J; bases not matched to a gene: 3. Germline V gene lookup returns CDR1 SNHLY and CDR2 FYNNEI. This chain's CDR3 is CASSEYGQGNTEAFF. In DNA form, the CDR3 reads TGTGCCAGCAGTGAATACGGACAGGGGAACACTGAAGCTTTCTTT.

This chain connects TRBV5-1 to TRBJ1-1; D not certain. The germline CDR1 and CDR2 sequences are SGHRS and YFSETQ. Trimming shortened V by 0 bases and J by 1 base, and 7 bases separated the two germline ends. The CDR3 contains 14 residues. Here the CDR3 DNA reads TGCGCCAGCAGCTTGGGGCAGGCGAACACTGAAGCTTTCTTT. It is translated as CASSLGQANTEAFF.

The V gene is TRBV19, the J gene TRBJ1-2; TRBD1 agrees at 9 bases. The CDR3 length is 14 residues. Trimming at V came to 11 bases and at J to 6 bases, leaving 13 bases not matched to a gene. Germline CDR1 LNHDA, CDR2 SQIVND (reference sequence). The CDR3 DNA reads as TGTGCCGGGCGACGGGGACAGGGTATGGATGGCTACACCTTC. Translated: CAGRRGQGMDGYTF.

V is TRBV2 and J is TRBJ2-3; D perhaps matches TRBD2 (6 bases). The germline V and J ends were trimmed by 4 bases and 3 bases, with 11 bases remaining between them. The CDR3 sequence is 14 residues long. Germline V gene data show CDR1 as SNHLY and CDR2 as FYNNEI. The CDR3 coding sequence is TGTGCCAGCAGTGGGGGAGGTGGGACAGATACGCAGTATTTT. It encodes CASSGGGGTDTQYF. Together with reference TRBV2 and TRBJ2-3, the CDR3 gives the full variable domain: EPEVTQTPSHQVTQMGQEVILRCVPISNHLYFYWYRQILGQKVEFLVSFYNNEISEKSEIFDDQFSVERPDGSNFTLKIRSTKLEDSAMYFCASSGGGGTDTQYFGPGTRLTVL.

The J gene is TRBJ1-6, the V gene TRBV5-6; 8 bases are shared with TRBD1. The CDR3 extends over 18 amino acids. J was trimmed by 8 bases and V by 0 bases; bases with no gene match: 13. CDR1 SGHDT and CDR2 YYEEEE come from the germline V gene. The CDR3 sequence is CASSLGVRRGQADSPLHF. The CDR3 DNA is TGTGCCAGCAGCTTGGGAGTTCGTAGGGGACAGGCGGATTCACCCCTCCACTTT.

The V gene is TRBV7-2, the J gene TRBJ2-7; D is ambiguous. Germline CDR1 is SGHTA and CDR2 is FQGNSA. This CDR3 contains 13 residues. Trimming cost V 1 base and J 5 bases, with 9 bases left between them. CDR3 DNA sequence: TGTGCCAGCAGCTTAGATAATGTCCACGAGCAGTACTTC. Translated, it gives CASSLDNVHEQYF.

The genes are TRBV5-5 and TRBJ1-4; 9 bases fit TRBD1. CDR3 length: 16 residues. Trimming removed 3 bases from V and 6 bases from J; junction bases left unmatched: 9. Germline lookup yields CDR1 SGHKS and CDR2 YYEKEE (reference sequence). The CDR3: CASSSPTGQGDEKLFF. Written as DNA, the CDR3 is TGTGCCAGCAGCTCCCCGACGGGACAGGGAGATGAAAAACTGTTTTTT.

This clone came up a few times. The V and J genes are TRBV7-9 and TRBJ2-5; 11 nucleotides match TRBD2. The CDR3 extends over 18 amino acids. Germline trimming cut 4 bases from V and 0 bases from J; bases unmatched to any gene: 10. The germline CDR1 and CDR2 sequences are SEHNR and FQNEAQ (reference sequence). The CDR3: CASSSGLAGGDYQETQYF. CDR3 nucleotides: TGTGCCAGCAGCTCAGGCCTAGCGGGGGGTGATTACCAAGAGACCCAGTACTTC.

The J gene is TRBJ2-7, the V gene TRBV7-2; TRBD2 is a possible D gene (7 bases). The CDR3 runs to 16 residues. V shed 6 bases and J shed 3 bases, with 21 bases lying between them. Germline CDR1 is SGHTA and CDR2 is FQGNSA. For the CDR3, the DNA is TGTGCCAGCAGTCCCGCCACGGGGGGCTTTTACTACGAGCAGTACTTC. Translation gives CASSPATGGFYYEQYF. The entire variable domain, with the rest obtained from reference TRBV7-2 and TRBJ2-7, is as follows: GAGVSQSPSNKVTEKGKDVELRCDPISGHTALYWYRQSLGQGLEFLIYFQGNSAPDKSGLPSDRFSAERTGGSVSTLTIQRTQQEDSAVYLCASSPATGGFYYEQYFGPGTRLTVT.

This chain links TRBV5-5 with TRBJ1-6; 7 bases fit TRBD1. Germline V gene data show CDR1 as SGHKS and CDR2 as YYEKEE (reference sequence). The trim removed 4 bases at V and 9 bases at J, leaving 10 bases unmatched. The CDR3 is made up of 15 amino acids. The CDR3 nucleotides are TGTGCCAGCAGCCAACCGGGGACAGTCCTTTCACCCCTCCACTTT. Its translation is CASSQPGTVLSPLHF.

The rearrangement uses TRBV5-4 and TRBJ2-2, with 7 bases that match TRBD1. This CDR3 contains 16 residues. Germline V lookup: CDR1 SGHNT, CDR2 YYREEE (reference sequence). After removal of 5 bases from V and 5 bases from J, the junction contained 12 bases not matched to a gene. The CDR3, as DNA: TGTGCCAGCAGAAGCGCGGCAGGGGGTGAGACCGGGGAGCTGTTTTTT. This gives the protein CASRSAAGGETGELFF.

J is TRBJ1-1 and V is TRBV2; possibly TRBD1 for D (5 bases). Trimming removed 6 bases from V and 2 bases from J, with 10 bases in between. CDR1 SNHLY and CDR2 FYNNEI come from the germline V gene. This CDR3 region has 13 residues. The CDR3 spells CASSRQINTEAFF. CDR3 DNA: TGTGCCAGCAGCAGACAGATTAACACTGAAGCTTTCTTT.